Listed here are 3 T cell receptor beta chains from one sample, sequenced in a study of technical replicates of blood from a few donors. The table came from immunoSEQ multiplex PCR; TCRdb's copy has only in-frame clones and leaves some out. The repertoire holds approximately 70,000 clones, about 97% seen once, with roughly 0.3% in the top ten. Sequenced: T cells isolated from PBMCs. Receptors originate from a human donor in good health.

This rearrangement joins TRBV5-6 to TRBJ1-1; D is ambiguous. CDR3 length equals 13 residues. Germline CDR1 and CDR2: SGHDT and YYEEEE. V was trimmed by 4 bases and J by 5 bases, leaving 12 bases between them. The CDR3 nucleotides are TGTGCCAGCAGCCCGCATCAGAGGACTGAAGCTTTCTTT. Translated: CASSPHQRTEAFF. Filled out from reference TRBV5-6 and TRBJ1-1, the complete variable domain reads DAGVTQSPTHLIKTRGQQVTLRCSPKSGHDTVSWYQQALGQGPQFIFQYYEEEERQRGNFPDRFSGHQFPNYSSELNVNALLLGDSALYLCASSPHQRTEAFFGQGTRLTVV.

The chain couples TRBV21-1 to TRBJ1-1; the table calls TRBD1, which could not be checked here. TRBV21-1 is deemed a pseudogene. The CDR3 covers 15 residues. In DNA form, the CDR3 reads TGTGCCAGCAGCAAGGTAGGCGGACAGAACACTGAAGCTTTCTTT. Protein: CASSKVGGQNTEAFF.

The genes are TRBV6-5 and TRBJ2-7; TRBD2 matches 10 bases. The germline CDR1 and CDR2 sequences are MNHEY and SVGAGI. V lost 7 bases and J lost 4; bases outside the gene matches: 4. The CDR3 runs to 13 residues. In DNA, the CDR3 is TGTGCCAGCACCCCAGCGGGGGGGTACGAGCAGTACTTC. The encoded protein is CASTPAGGYEQYF.